This T cell receptor (beta chain) was obtained from a study of cytomegalovirus exposure and HLA in healthy donors (dated by TCRdb to 2016 to 2017). With regard to the full study: According to an earlier analysis of several hundred of the donors, roughly 180 million T cells yielded 95 million to 140 million unique TCR beta sequences and about 300 Gb of sequence data. An early release that covered about 600 HLA-typed donors contained 300 to 350 gigabases of sequencing data and tens of millions of unique TCR sequences. Among the approximately 400 genotyped donors, about 83% belonged to the genetic ancestry cluster associated with self-reported Caucasian donors. The study aimed to test whether cataloging public T cell receptors could reveal signatures of past pathogen exposure. The study used immunosequencing to profile the T cell repertoires of 666 subjects and linked those repertoires to cytomegalovirus serostatus. Besides the first cohort of roughly 660 subjects, a separate validation cohort made up of 120 different subjects was used. High-throughput TCR immunosequencing, statistical association of individual TCRs with disease status, and machine learning were combined to predict cytomegalovirus infection status. A later analysis re-analyzed previously published TCR beta repertoires from about 730 donors and added high-resolution HLA genotyping to study TCR occurrence patterns. Rather than drawing on any new phenotypic data, the later analysis identified candidate immune exposures from TCR beta sequences and the way those sequences occurred across donors. An earlier analysis of 450 to 750 of the donors used high-throughput TCR beta sequencing to judge whether each TCR beta V gene segment behaved as functional or pseudogenic. Donor age, sex, ethnicity and CMV serostatus were collected together with the repertoire data. In a later genetic analysis, genome-wide SNP genotypes for about three fifths of the 666 donors were used, and that subset was treated as a discovery cohort. All discovery cohort repertoires had been generated on a single sequencing platform. HLA typing covered class I and class II loci at four-digit resolution. The number of donors typed differed by locus, with about 629-630 for A, B, C, DRB1 and DQB1, around 520 for DQA1, 600 to 610 for DPA1, and some 450 for DPB1. A handful of DR-DQ haplotypes were handled as single units for association and clustering because linkage in the cohort was strong. On average, roughly 200,000 unique TCR beta nucleotide sequences were sequenced per donor among roughly 430 genotyped donors of the cohort, with about 17% of those sequences being non-productive. Overall study results and their limits: The study listed 150 to 200 TCR beta chains as associated with cytomegalovirus. In a later analysis, TCR association rates were found to vary across HLA loci, with the most associated TCRs seen for DRB1 alleles and the fewest for HLA-C alleles. Compared with equally common non-associated chains, HLA-associated TCR beta chains in a later analysis were more clonally expanded and had lower generation probabilities. According to a later analysis, parvovirus B19, influenza, CMV and Epstein-Barr virus appeared linked to several top co-occurrence clusters. Linkage disequilibrium might explain the correlated functional status among segregating V segments, but an unknown experimental factor could not be excluded. Presence/absence analyses assumed roughly uniform sequencing depth across donors, an assumption that may not hold. This cohort had only TCR beta chains sequenced, and the lack of alpha or paired-chain data limited which features could be detected. Because counts were too low, 15 to 20 rarely observed V segments, including chromosome 9 orphons, were excluded from the earlier analysis of roughly 580 of the donors. An earlier analysis of approximately 540 of the donors showed that most TCR beta V segments appeared in productive rearrangements either about 87% or about 30% of the time, which broadly matched IMGT annotations. Assigning TCR associations to individual alleles was difficult when HLA alleles, especially DR and DQ, strongly co-occurred. Because the 87-base-pair reads could not distinguish some IMGT-functional V segments, including TRBV6-2 and TRBV6-3, those segments were excluded. A later analysis associated approximately 17,000 TCR beta sequences with specific HLA alleles at a false discovery rate of 0.05. A further reported finding was that TCR beta sequences accurately predicted the HLA-A and HLA-B alleles for most subjects in the first cohort. Immune exposure information for the cohort was limited to CMV serostatus. In vitro tests confirmed that a few of the cytomegalovirus-associated TCR beta chains recognize cytomegalovirus antigens. Most CMV-associated TCR beta chains appeared to be HLA-restricted in a later analysis, and the HLA associations seemed to be driven largely by CMV exposure. In a later genetic analysis, fewer N-insertions in productive TCRs were reported among donors in an Asian-associated ancestry cluster than the approximately 710-donor mean. V-gene and J-gene trimming of TCR beta chains was associated with a missense DCLRE1C variant in a later genetic analysis, and the association was replicated in an independent cohort. Because HLA typing was missing for some donors at each locus, association tests included only the typed subset. Across donors, most TCR sequences were observed very rarely, whereas some public TCRs were present in many individuals. A cluster of highly shared sequence variants was judged likely to represent a technical artifact of the sequencing pipeline. The authors suggested that the approach could potentially be generalized to other disease states and immunological phenotypes. The classifier was reported to diagnose cytomegalovirus status with high specificity and sensitivity in both the original and validation cohorts.

From V the trimming removes 2 bases and from J it removes 4 bases, while the gene matches leave 8 bases of the junction unaccounted for. The CDR3 numbers 15 residues from cysteine through phenylalanine. Kept here is only the CDR3 DNA, which spans 45 bases and is read in frame from base 1. CDR1 SGHDT and CDR2 YYEEEE are derived from the germline V gene. The library was made by the immunoSEQ multiplex PCR assay. For the multiplex PCR, a mixture combining 60 forward primers for TCR Vbeta segments and 13 reverse primers for TCR Jbeta segments was used. A multiplex PCR assay on genomic DNA amplified the CDR3 region of rearranged TCR beta genes. Amplified TCR beta libraries were sequenced as 87-base-pair reads on the Illumina HiSeq System. In the source study's methods: A later analysis counted tens of millions of unique TCR beta chains across the 550 to 800 repertoires, and roughly 11 million of these chains were shared by at least two donors. To remove PCR and sequencing errors, raw reads were error-corrected and collapsed into unique sequences using a nearest-neighbor algorithm that merged closely related sequences. V, D and J gene segments were assigned by aligning CDR3 sequences to IMGT reference sequences. For a sequence to be retained, at least a six-nucleotide match to both a V gene segment and a J gene segment was required. A rearrangement was called productive if the CDR3 had no stop codons and remained in frame with V and J, and every other rearrangement was called non-productive. Following IMGT convention, CDR3 was defined as the stretch from the second conserved V-encoded cysteine to the conserved J-encoded phenylalanine. Sequences without an unambiguous match to a single V gene segment were excluded from the earlier analysis of about 630 of the donors. An earlier analysis of approximately 590 of the donors called V segments functional above 56.7% productive rearrangements and segregating when the between-donor standard deviation exceeded 5%. A statistical classification framework was built to diagnose cytomegalovirus status from the catalog of TCR beta chain sequences. A later analysis assigned V and J genes by comparing TCR nucleotide sequences with IMGT/GENE-DB human TR gene sequences. The TCRdist pipeline was used in a later analysis to assign CDR3 sequences and most-parsimonious VDJ recombination scenarios. A later analysis defined each TCR beta chain by its CDR3 amino acid sequence plus V-gene family, and excluded reads lacking a unique V-gene family. A later analysis removed over 500 highly shared, low-generation-probability nucleotide sequences to deal with suspected cross-contamination and a sequencing artifact. A later analysis calculated a clonal expansion index for each public chain from normalized within-repertoire ranks of inferred template counts. Generation probabilities in a later analysis came from a VDJ recombination model fitted to out-of-frame rearrangements, and those results were checked against IGoR. A later analysis scored TCR-TCR, TCR-HLA and TCR-CMV co-occurrence with hypergeometric tests, applying a repertoire-size bias correction to TCR pairs. False discovery rates were estimated in a later analysis by permuting HLA or CMV assignments 20 times. In a later analysis, co-occurring TCRs were grouped using DBSCAN, and TCRdist sequence similarity was added for clustering within HLA-allele-positive subsets. For co-occurrence clustering, repertoires with fewer than 30,000 or more than 120,000 public chains were excluded, along with about five repertoires with anomalous nucleotide sharing. TCRdb mirrors the immuneACCESS table, restricted to in-frame sequences. Some clones are absent from its copies; in checked studies, under half trace to an unresolved V gene, and the reason for the others is unknown. Clonal size and the V and J genes are those of that table, whereas D and trimming came from the DNA. The sample profile shows roughly 100,000 clones; about 71% of them were found once. Roughly 0.79% of the sample rests with the top ten.

Notes on this clone: Its antigen is still unknown. One base away there is no much larger clone; base qualities are not given.

The cohort consisted of 600 or so healthy bone marrow donors. At the time of sampling, all cohort members were nominally healthy, though unrecorded immune exposures were likely present. The donor tested CMV seronegative, placing the donor among the 300 to 400 seronegative members of the cohort. A peripheral blood sample was provided by each donor, and peripheral blood mononuclear cells were used for TCR beta sequencing. The Qiagen DNeasy Blood Extraction Kit was used to extract genomic DNA from the blood cell samples. This receptor was taken from a boy between 10 and 17 years old in good health and CMV-seronegative. The sequence is built from TRBV5-6 and TRBJ1-2, with TRBD1 matching 7 junction bases. The sample taken for sequencing was PBMCs. The DNA sequence reads TGTGCCAGCAGCTTACAGGGGAGGTATGCCTATGGCTACACCTTC. Translated, it reads CASSLQGRYAYGYTF.